This record looks at one TCR beta chain sequence and its context. Its antigen is still unknown. No per-base quality is available; no much larger clone lies one base away. The listed sequencing device is Illumina NovaSeq 6000. TCRalpha and TCRbeta cDNA libraries were constructed by 5'RACE with constant-segment primers, with sample barcodes and unique molecular identifiers being introduced. RNA was extracted from every sample with Trizol reagent. Library amplification was performed in two PCR steps, and a second sample barcode and Illumina TruSeq adapters were introduced in the second step. Sequencing of libraries was performed on an Illumina NovaSeq with 2 x 150 bp paired-end reads. Concerning the study's data processing: Reads were demultiplexed and collapsed into UMI-guided consensus sequences with migec v1.2.7. With mixcr v2.1.11, UMI consensuses were aligned to TRA and TRB V and J templates and assembled into clonotypes. Expanded or contracted clonotypes were those called significant by both edgeR and NoisET, with noise models trained on biological replicates. edgeR calls used a false discovery rate-adjusted p below 0.01 and a log2 fold-change threshold of 1. As an exploratory analysis of dynamics, PCA with hierarchical clustering was applied to max-normalized trajectories of the 1000 most abundant clonotypes. Separately sequenced CD4+ and CD8+ repertoires were used to assign the CD4 or CD8 phenotype of responding clones. The public reads were reprocessed in TCRdb via fastp at Q25 and MiXCR, keeping in-frame beta chains. Rows with a matching CDR3 protein are joined into one entry that keeps the most common DNA and genes. For this entry, the V and J calls and clone size follow TCRdb and not the study's own pipeline. The sample includes about 400,000 distinct CDR3 sequences, with 20% to 25% observed a single time. The ten largest clones represent 7.5% to 10% of the sample.

The CDR3 holds 15 amino acids from the cysteine to the phenylalanine. CDR3 DNA only is kept here, 45 bases in frame from base 1. Deletion took 4 bases off V and 6 bases off J, with a span of 17 bases between the germline ends. Per the germline V gene, SGHVS is the CDR1 and FQNEAQ is the CDR2. Ficoll-Paque density gradient centrifugation was the method used to isolate PBMCs. This specimen belongs to a study of T-cell memory formation after mild COVID-19 (dated by TCRdb to the early 2020s). Concerning the study at large: TCR sequence clusters from the two donors were found to be largely donor specific. T-cell clones expanding and contracting after mild COVID-19 in two donors were tracked by longitudinal TCRalpha and TCRbeta repertoire sequencing. The cohort was made up of two young adult volunteers, one female and one male, who were previously healthy. Results the study describes overall, beyond this receptor: Some responding clones were found in pre-infection memory, which suggests that pre-existing cross-reactive memory T cells took part in the SARS-CoV-2 response. SARS-CoV-2 specificity of the second-wave clones peaking on day 37 was not confirmed. Contracting CD4+ clones were found mainly in CM and EM memory subsets, while CD8+ clones were enriched in EMRA. Only a couple of mild cases were covered in the study, and larger cohorts including severe cases with pre-infection samples were considered necessary. Clones contracting from day 15 to 85 had balanced CD4/CD8 phenotypes, while a second wave expanding from day 15 to 37 was biased towards CD4+.

The sample taken for sequencing was PBMCs or a T cell subset sorted from them (not recorded which). This chain joins TRBV7-8 to TRBJ2-3; the D gene could be either TRBD1 or TRBD2, each agreeing at 5 bases. The receptor was isolated from an adult woman who had mild COVID-19 (a few samples of this study predate the infection). The sample titles of this study are shuffled in the database, so cell type and time point are left out; the donor was told from shared clones. The DNA sequence is given as TGTGCCAGCAGCTCCCGCACGGGGCTAGCCGATACGCAGTATTTT. Protein translation: CASSSRTGLADTQYF.